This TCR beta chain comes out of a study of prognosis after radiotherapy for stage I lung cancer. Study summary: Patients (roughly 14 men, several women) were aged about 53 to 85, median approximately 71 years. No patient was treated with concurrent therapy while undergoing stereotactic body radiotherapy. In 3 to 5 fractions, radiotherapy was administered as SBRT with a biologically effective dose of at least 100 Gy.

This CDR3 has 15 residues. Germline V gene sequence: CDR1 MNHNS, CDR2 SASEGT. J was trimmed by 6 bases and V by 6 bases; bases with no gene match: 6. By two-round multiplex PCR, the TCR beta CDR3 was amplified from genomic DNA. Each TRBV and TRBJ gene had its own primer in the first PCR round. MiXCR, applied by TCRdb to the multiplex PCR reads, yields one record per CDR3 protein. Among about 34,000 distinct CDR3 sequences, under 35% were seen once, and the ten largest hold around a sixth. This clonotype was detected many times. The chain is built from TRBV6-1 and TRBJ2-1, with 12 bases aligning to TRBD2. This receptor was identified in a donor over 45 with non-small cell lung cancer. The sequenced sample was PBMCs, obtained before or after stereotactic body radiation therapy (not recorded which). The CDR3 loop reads CASRGLAGSLNEQFF. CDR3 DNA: TGTGCCAGCAGAGGACTAGCGGGGAGTCTCAATGAGCAGTTCTTC.